This entry features one T cell receptor beta chain sequence. The antigen remains unidentified. One end of the junction does not line up with germline, which may come from a read error. CDR1 and CDR2 (germline): MRHNA, SNTAGT. The CDR3 sequence is 15 residues long. This specimen comes from a study of prognosis after radiotherapy for stage I lung cancer. For the study at large: Several patients had oligometastatic NSCLC after their primary tumor was surgically resected, and about 13 patients had newly diagnosed primary stage I lung tumors. Without exception, patients with non-small cell lung cancer were deemed medically inoperable. Stereotactic body radiotherapy was given without concurrent therapy in all patients. The study's findings and limits: Post-therapy Shannon entropy was lower in patients developing distant metastases following stereotactic body radiation therapy.

With two-round multiplex PCR, TCR beta CDR3 sequences were amplified from genomic DNA. Gene-specific TRBV and TRBJ primers were used in PCR round one. TCRdb called the multiplex PCR reads again in MiXCR, with one record for every CDR3 protein. Of roughly 30,000 distinct CDR3 sequences listed, 40% to 60% are singletons. The sample consisted of PBMCs, taken before or after stereotactic body radiation therapy (not recorded which). J is TRBJ2-1 and V is TRBV6-4, with 7 bases lining up with TRBD1. This TCR was recovered from a donor aged 50 or older with non-small cell lung cancer. CDR3 DNA sequence: TGTGCCAGCAGTTACTCGAGACAGGGTGTTAATGAGCAGTTCTTC. This sequence encodes CASSYSRQGVNEQFF.